These 9 T cell receptor beta chains were sequenced from one sample in a study of T cell repertoires in aging, cancer and after chemotherapy. Multiplex touch-down PCR with TRB-A/B primers amplified rearranged V-D-J TRB sequences. TCRdb recomputed calls from the multiplex PCR reads with MiXCR, one row per CDR3 protein. The table lists 1,500 or so distinct CDR3 sequences, over 35% of them singletons. Peripheral blood genomic DNA, not sorted cells or RNA, was the template. Source material: blood. These receptors were obtained from a human donor with a solid tumor.

This clonotype was seen a few times. J is TRBJ2-2 and V is TRBV9; 7 bases map to TRBD2. CDR3 length: 12 residues. The germline CDR1 and CDR2 sequences are SGDLS and YYNGEE. Unmatched junction bases numbered 8, after V lost 5 bases and J lost 13 bases. The CDR3 region is CASSGRGLGLFF. CDR3 in DNA: TGTGCCAGCAGTGGGAGGGGATTGGGGCTGTTTTTT.

The chain carries TRBV5-6 and TRBJ1-1; D ambiguous. CDR1 and CDR2 from the germline V gene are SGHDT and YYEEEE. Trimming left V 0 bases short and J 12 bases short, with 15 bases between. The CDR3 totals 13 residues. The CDR3 protein is CASSLGRSIVTFF. CDR3 in DNA: TGTGCCAGCAGCTTGGGAAGGAGTATCGTGACTTTCTTT.

The chain joins TRBV12-3 or TRBV12-4 to TRBJ2-1; 10 bases are a match to TRBD2. The V gene end was trimmed by 2 bases and the J gene end by 4 bases; junction bases not matched to a gene: 5. The CDR3 totals 16 residues. The CDR3 spells CASSLRTSGDYNEQFF. Here the CDR3 DNA reads TGTGCCAGCAGTTTACGGACTAGCGGAGATTACAATGAGCAGTTCTTC.

The CDR3 reads CASSPTLDTEAFF. As DNA, the CDR3 is TGTGCCAGCTCACCGACACTGGACACTGAAGCTTTCTTT. V usage is TRBV18 and J usage is TRBJ1-1; D is undetermined. CDR3 size: 13 residues. Looked up from germline, CDR1 is KGHSH and CDR2 is LQKENI. The V gene lost 3 bases and the J gene lost 3 bases, with 8 bases spanning the gap.

The chain employs TRBV29-1 and TRBJ2-1; D might be TRBD2 (5 bases). Per the germline V gene, CDR1 is SQVTM and CDR2 is ANQGSEA. The V and J ends lost 5 bases and 6 bases respectively, with 23 bases between them. CDR3 length equals 16 residues. CDR3 DNA: TGCAGCGTTTACCACCCTTGGAGGCGTGAGGGCAATGAGCAGTTCTTC. It is translated as CSVYHPWRREGNEQFF.

This clonotype was seen a few times. The chain is built from TRBV5-1 and TRBJ2-5; tentatively, D is TRBD1 (6 bases). This CDR3 contains 11 residues. The ends were cut back, 6 bases at V and 10 bases at J, with 13 bases in the middle. Germline values: CDR1 SGHRS, CDR2 YFSETQ. CDR3 sequence: CASKGEGVQYF. As DNA, the CDR3 is TGCGCCAGCAAGGGCGAGGGGGTCCAGTACTTC.

This clonotype has a handful of counts. The V call is TRBV28, the J call TRBJ2-3; no definite D call. The V end was cut by 5 bases, the J end by 3 bases, with 15 bases between. The CDR3 runs 15 residues. The germline gives CDR1 MDHEN, CDR2 SYDVKM. CDR3 DNA: TGTGCCAGCAGTCGGACGGATGAAAAGACAGATACGCAGTATTTT. This sequence encodes CASSRTDEKTDTQYF. Full variable domain (rest looked up from reference TRBV28 and TRBJ2-3): DVKVTQSSRYLVKRTGEKVFLECVQDMDHENMFWYRQDPGLGLRLIYFSYDVKMKEKGDIPEGYSVSREKKERFSLILESASTNQTSMYLCASSRTDEKTDTQYFGPGTRLTVL.

This clonotype is judged hyperexpanded. An end of the junction differs from the germline gene, which may be a read error. The chain is built from TRBV7-7 and TRBJ2-7; D is perhaps TRBD1 or TRBD2 (6 bases each). CDR3 length equals 15 residues. The germline V gene encodes CDR1 SSHAT and CDR2 FNYEAQ (reference sequence). DNA for the CDR3: TGTGCTAGCAGCTTAGCGGAGGGGGAAGGTTACGAGCAGTACTTC. Protein: CASSLAEGEGYEQYF.

This clonotype was seen a few times. The J gene is TRBJ2-3, the V gene TRBV20-1, with TRBD2 identical over 10 bases. The CDR3 consists of 15 residues. Trimming took 5 bases from V and 3 from J; bases not matched to a gene: 8. From germline, CDR1 is DFQATT and CDR2 SNEGSKA (reference sequence). CDR3 nucleotides: TGCAGTGCTGCTAGCGGGAGCGGTAGAACAGATACGCAGTATTTT. Amino acids: CSAASGSGRTDTQYF.